These 29 T cell receptor beta chains were sequenced from one sample in a study of CD8+ T cells in alopecia areata. Isolated RNA was reverse transcribed into cDNA used as the sequencing template. Here immunoSEQ multiplex PCR was the method, and the copy in TCRdb shows in-frame clones only, minus some. The table has approximately 98,000 clones, around 55% seen once; the top ten hold roughly 20%. Sequenced sample: CD8+ T cells sorted from blood. The receptors originated from a human donor in good health.

This clone was counted at least ten times. The gene calls are TRBV15 and TRBJ1-4, with D possibly matching TRBD1 (5 bases). The germline CDR1 and CDR2 sequences are LNHNV and YYDKDF (reference sequence). Trimming cost V 5 bases and J 8 bases, with 18 bases left between them. The CDR3 has 15 residues. CDR3 DNA sequence: TGTGCCACCAGCGGGGGATCATACAACCCGGAAAAACTGTTTTTT. Translation: CATSGGSYNPEKLFF.

Only a few counts were recorded for this clone. J is TRBJ1-1 and V is TRBV29-1, with D unclear. Trimming left V 1 base short and J 0 bases short, with 12 bases between. The CDR3 extends over 15 amino acids. CDR1 and CDR2 from the germline V gene are SQVTM and ANQGSEA. This CDR3 reads CSVEGSRFLNTEAFF. The DNA of the CDR3 is TGCAGCGTTGAAGGGTCTAGGTTTTTGAACACTGAAGCTTTCTTT.

J is TRBJ2-7 and V is TRBV30; 10 bases line up with TRBD1. With 2 bases clipped from V and 2 bases from J, the junction kept 3 bases outside the gene matches. Germline CDR1 reads GTSNPN; CDR2 reads SVGIG (reference sequence). CDR3 length: 14 amino acids. CDR3 sequence: CAWSTGQGTYEQYF. The CDR3, as DNA: TGTGCCTGGAGTACGGGACAGGGGACCTACGAGCAGTACTTC.

The chain recombines TRBV7-9 with TRBJ2-5; 7 nucleotides match TRBD2. This CDR3 has 16 residues. CDR1 and CDR2 from the germline V gene are SEHNR and FQNEAQ (reference sequence). Germline trimming cut 4 bases from V and 5 bases from J; bases unmatched to any gene: 13. The CDR3 is CASSSRILAKVETQYF. As DNA, the CDR3 is TGTGCCAGCAGCTCACGGATACTAGCGAAGGTGGAGACCCAGTACTTC.

This clone was seen only once. This sequence joins TRBV4-3 and TRBJ1-2; 11 bases fit TRBD1. With V trimmed by 2 bases and J by 3 bases, 8 bases remained unmatched. The germline V gene encodes CDR1 LGHNA and CDR2 YSLEER. CDR3 size: 17 residues. The CDR3 nucleotides are TGCGCCAGCAGCCAATATTCCGGGACAGGGGGTGACTATGGCTACACCTTC. This encodes CASSQYSGTGGDYGYTF.

The chain links TRBV27 to TRBJ1-5; D might be TRBD1 (6 bases). Germline V gene data show CDR1 as MNHEY and CDR2 as SMNVEV (reference sequence). V was cut by 5 bases and J by 5 bases, with 22 bases left in between. This CDR3 region has 17 residues. The CDR3 DNA sequence: TGTGCCAGCAGTAATCGGGACGGCAGGGGCTACGATCAGCCCCAGCATTTT. Its protein is CASSNRDGRGYDQPQHF.

The rearrangement links TRBV7-2 to TRBJ1-1; D unresolved. CDR3 length equals 14 residues. V was pared by 3 bases and J by 0 bases, with 8 bases between. Looked up from germline, CDR1 is SGHTA and CDR2 is FQGNSA. The CDR3 is CASSFTVMNTEAFF. The CDR3 DNA reads TGTGCCAGCAGCTTTACAGTCATGAACACTGAAGCTTTCTTT.

The V call is TRBV5-6, the J call TRBJ2-3, with D possibly called TRBD1 or TRBD2 (5 bases each). Germline V gene sequence: CDR1 SGHDT, CDR2 YYEEEE. The CDR3 consists of 15 residues. The V end lost 0 bases, the J end lost 4 bases, and 12 bases lay between the germline ends. This CDR3 reads CASSLGWGYADTQYF. The CDR3 nucleotides read TGTGCCAGCAGCTTGGGGTGGGGGTACGCAGATACGCAGTATTTT.

V is TRBV6-4 and J is TRBJ2-1; 8 bases line up with TRBD2. Germline V lookup: CDR1 MRHNA, CDR2 SNTAGT. Trimming cost V 5 bases and J 3 bases; bases outside gene matches: 6. This CDR3 is 15 amino acids long. CDR3 coding DNA: TGTGCCAGCAGTCCCGGGGGGGCCGGCTACAATGAGCAGTTCTTC. Its protein product is CASSPGGAGYNEQFF.

The gene calls are TRBV7-9 and TRBJ1-3, with D possibly being TRBD1 (5 bases). The CDR3 is 17 amino acids. Germline assignment: CDR1 SEHNR and CDR2 FQNEAQ (reference sequence). The V end was cut by 5 bases, the J end by 0 bases, with 17 bases between. The CDR3 reads CASSPPLGHPSGNTIYF. The CDR3 DNA follows: TGTGCCAGCAGCCCACCCCTCGGACATCCCTCTGGAAACACCATATATTTT.

V gene TRBV7-8 combines with J gene TRBJ2-2; D is unclear. CDR3 size: 12 residues. Germline V gene lookup returns CDR1 SGHVS and CDR2 FQNEAQ. V was clipped by 7 bases and J by 0 bases, with 3 bases between them. This chain's CDR3 is CASMSNTGELFF. The CDR3 DNA is TGTGCCAGCATGTCGAACACCGGGGAGCTGTTTTTT.

V is TRBV11-2 and J is TRBJ2-3; maybe TRBD2 (5 bases). Trimming pared 3 bases from V and 5 bases from J, leaving 15 bases between. CDR3 size: 15 residues. From germline, CDR1 is SGHAT and CDR2 FQNNGV. This CDR3 reads CASSFPVGGRDTQYF. The CDR3 coding sequence is TGTGCCAGCAGCTTCCCAGTAGGAGGCCGAGATACGCAGTATTTT.

The rearrangement links TRBV5-1 to TRBJ2-4; TRBD2 matches at 8 bases. Per germline, CDR1 SGHRS and CDR2 YFSETQ. The CDR3 extends over 16 amino acids. With V trimmed by 0 bases and J by 0 bases, 2 bases remained unmatched. The CDR3 DNA reads as TGCGCCAGCAGCTTGGTAGCGGGGCTAGCCAAAAACATTCAGTACTTC. It yields the protein CASSLVAGLAKNIQYF.

The chain has TRBV6-6 and TRBJ1-1; TRBD1 might be the D (6 bases). The germline gives CDR1 MNHNY, CDR2 SVGAGI (reference sequence). With 10 bases removed from V and 1 base from J, the gap between germline ends came to 10 bases. The length of the CDR3 is 12 residues. CDR3 sequence reads: CATDSPNTEAFF. CDR3 coding DNA: TGTGCCACGGACAGTCCGAACACTGAAGCTTTCTTT.

The table lists this clone with a few counts. The chain carries TRBV27 and TRBJ2-6, with D unresolved. The CDR3 runs to 13 residues. Per germline, CDR1 MNHEY and CDR2 SMNVEV (reference sequence). Trimming took off 5 bases at V and 0 bases at J, with 2 bases between the two ends. CDR3 region: CASSISGANVLTF. In nucleotides, the CDR3 is TGTGCCAGCAGTATCTCTGGGGCCAACGTCCTGACTTTC.

This clone showed up just once. The V and J genes are TRBV13 and TRBJ2-7; 8 nucleotides match TRBD1. The trim removed 0 bases at V and 7 bases at J, leaving 11 bases unmatched. This CDR3 spans 16 amino acids. Germline V gene lookup returns CDR1 PRHDT and CDR2 FYEKMQ (reference sequence). The DNA for the CDR3 is TGTGCCAGCAGCTTAGGTTGGAGACAGGGGATGCGGGAGCAGTACTTC. Translated: CASSLGWRQGMREQYF. Together with reference TRBV13 and TRBJ2-7, the CDR3 gives the full variable domain: AAGVIQSPRHLIKEKRETATLKCYPIPRHDTVYWYQQGPGQDPQFLISFYEKMQSDKGSIPDRFSAQQFSDYHSELNMSSLELGDSALYFCASSLGWRQGMREQYFGPGTRLTVT.

In DNA, the CDR3 is TGTGCCAGCAGTGAAGCGCTTCGTCTGTTTGGGTCTAACTATGGCTACACCTTC. Translated: CASSEALRLFGSNYGYTF. J is TRBJ1-2 and V is TRBV2, with no clear D. Trimming pared 0 bases from V and 0 bases from J, leaving 17 bases between. The CDR3 length is 18 residues. The germline CDR1 and CDR2 sequences are SNHLY and FYNNEI.

The chain employs TRBV7-2 and TRBJ1-1, with 7 positions matching TRBD1. After removal of 5 bases from V and 0 bases from J, the junction contained 9 bases not matched to a gene. Germline V CDR1 and CDR2: SGHTA, FQGNSA. The CDR3 extends over 16 amino acids. CDR3: CASSPGTAFMNTEAFF. The CDR3 DNA follows: TGTGCCAGCAGCCCAGGGACAGCGTTCATGAACACTGAAGCTTTCTTT.

This clone was recorded only once. Written as DNA, the CDR3 is TGCAGCGTTGACTTGGTGCCGGGGATGGGAACAGATACGCAGTATTTT. Its translation: CSVDLVPGMGTDTQYF. The chain uses TRBV29-1 and TRBJ2-3; a weak D match, TRBD2 (5 bases). The CDR3 is 16 residues long. Trimming stripped 3 bases from V and 3 bases from J, with 19 bases between. Germline V gives CDR1 SQVTM, CDR2 ANQGSEA.

The chain recombines TRBV2 with TRBJ2-7; 8 bases align to TRBD1. This CDR3 comprises 13 residues. Per the germline V gene, CDR1 is SNHLY and CDR2 is FYNNEI. Germline trimming cut 5 bases from V and 2 bases from J; bases unmatched to any gene: 2. The CDR3, as DNA: TGTGCCAGCAGTCCACAGGGGGCCTACGAGCAGTACTTC. Translating gives CASSPQGAYEQYF.

The chain combines TRBV29-1 with TRBJ1-2, with D possibly TRBD1 on 5 matching bases. This CDR3 has 13 residues. V was pared by 7 bases and J by 5 bases, with 17 bases between. Germline lookup yields CDR1 SQVTM and CDR2 ANQGSEA. The CDR3 sequence: CSAPTGLGYGYTF. DNA for the CDR3: TGCAGCGCCCCGACGGGGCTGGGTTATGGCTACACCTTC.

J is TRBJ1-1 and V is TRBV7-9; D is perhaps TRBD1 (5 bases). The CDR3 length is 11 residues. CDR1 is SEHNR and CDR2 is FQNEAQ in the germline V gene (reference sequence). The V end was cut by 11 bases, the J end by 3 bases, with 10 bases between. The CDR3 loop is CAGGEYTEAFF. CDR3 in DNA: TGTGCCGGGGGGGAGTACACTGAAGCTTTCTTT.

This clone was seen a handful of times. The chain employs TRBV29-1 and TRBJ1-2; D might be TRBD1 (5 bases). V was cut by 3 bases and J by 4 bases, with 12 bases left in between. CDR3 length equals 13 residues. CDR1 is SQVTM, CDR2 ANQGSEA, per germline. CDR3 loop: CSVDTSDTYGYTF. The CDR3 bases are TGCAGCGTTGATACCTCGGACACCTATGGCTACACCTTC.

This clone showed up just a few times. J is TRBJ2-7 and V is TRBV21-1. TRBV21-1 is a pseudogene locus. This CDR3 region has 14 residues. The CDR3 DNA sequence: TGTGCCAGCAGCAAAGGTGGTAGGTCTGGCGAGCAGTACTTC. This codes for CASSKGGRSGEQYF.

The chain employs TRBV5-4 and TRBJ1-2, with a tentative D call TRBD1 (5 bases). Trimming cost V 7 bases and J 7 bases, with 17 bases left between them. The CDR3 covers 13 residues. The germline V gene encodes CDR1 SGHNT and CDR2 YYREEE (reference sequence). CDR3 amino acids: CASRNGGNGGYTF. The CDR3 nucleotides are TGTGCCAGCCGAAACGGGGGGAACGGTGGCTACACCTTC.

The V gene is TRBV29-1, the J gene TRBJ2-3, with 7 bases lining up with TRBD2. The V segment lost 3 bases and the J segment 0 bases; nucleotides outside the gene matches: 9. There are 16 residues in the CDR3. CDR1 is SQVTM, CDR2 ANQGSEA, per germline. The CDR3 coding sequence is TGCAGCGTTGAGGACCTGCTAGCGGCTAGCACAGATACGCAGTATTTT. Translation: CSVEDLLAASTDTQYF.

As for this clone: Other DNA sequences in the sample encode the same CDR3. The gene calls are TRBV29-1 and TRBJ1-2; D ambiguous. Trimming removed 6 bases from V and 4 bases from J, with 12 bases in between. CDR3 length equals 12 residues. Germline lookup yields CDR1 SQVTM and CDR2 ANQGSEA. The CDR3 protein is CSVVQGPYGYTF. DNA of the CDR3: TGCAGCGTAGTGCAAGGGCCCTATGGCTACACCTTC.

The CDR3 nucleotides are TGTGCCAGCAGCCAGACTAGCGGGGGCCCCCGACGGGAGACCCAGTACTTC. Amino acid sequence: CASSQTSGGPRRETQYF. This rearrangement joins TRBV7-9 to TRBJ2-5; 12 nucleotides agree with TRBD2. Germline lookup yields CDR1 SEHNR and CDR2 FQNEAQ (reference sequence). J gave up 5 bases and V 5 bases, and 12 bases lay outside the gene matches. The CDR3 totals 17 residues.

This clone was detected only once. The chain links TRBV5-6 to TRBJ2-5; the match to TRBD1 covers 8 bases. CDR1 is SGHDT, CDR2 YYEEEE, per germline. The CDR3 totals 14 residues. V shed 6 bases, J shed 3 bases, and the junction held 7 bases outside the gene matches. CDR3 nucleotide sequence: TGTGCCAGCACTCAGTGGACAGGGAAAGAGACCCAGTACTTC. Translation: CASTQWTGKETQYF.